These 20 T cell receptor beta chains share one sample of origin, sequenced in a study of Graves' ophthalmopathy and Graves' hyperthyroidism. RNA transcripts served as template for amplifying TCR beta CDR3 sequences. Following a first-round RT-PCR that used HTBI primers, a second-round multiplex PCR was carried out. TCRdb reprocessed the multiplex PCR reads via MiXCR and lists one record per CDR3 protein. The sample consists of over a million distinct CDR3 sequences, 35% to 40% of them appearing once. Sample: peripheral blood or thyroid tissue (not recorded which). These receptors were collected from an adult man with Graves' hyperthyroidism.

This clonotype occurred many times. The chain combines TRBV7-8 with TRBJ1-5; 9 nucleotides align to TRBD1. Trimming at V came to 1 base and at J to 5 bases, leaving 3 bases not matched to a gene. Germline V gives CDR1 SGHVS, CDR2 FQNEAQ. The CDR3 totals 15 residues. The CDR3 here is CASSLGDRGYQPQHF. The CDR3 bases are TGTGCCAGCAGCTTAGGTGACAGGGGGTATCAGCCCCAGCATTTT.

The chain combines TRBV24-1 with TRBJ2-3, with TRBD1 matching over 9 bases. The end of the DNA is better explained by TRBJ2-1, so the J call may be wrong. The CDR3 spans 13 residues. The germline CDR1 and CDR2 sequences are KGHDR and SFDVKD. CDR3 protein: CATGTGWGNEQFF. In DNA form, the CDR3 reads TGTGCCACCGGGACAGGGTGGGGCAATGAGCAGTTCTTC.

Details on this clonotype: One end of the junction does not line up with germline, which may come from a read error. V gene TRBV10-3 combines with J gene TRBJ2-7; 8 bases align to TRBD1. The length of the CDR3 is 13 residues. CDR1 ENHRY and CDR2 SYGVKD come from the germline V gene. CDR3 bases: TGTGCCATCAGGAGGGGACAGGTCGACGAGCAGTGCTTC. It yields the protein CAIRRGQVDEQCF.

J is TRBJ2-2 and V is TRBV2; D call uncertain. Trimming cost V 4 bases and J 1 base, with 7 bases left between them. The CDR3 runs 14 residues. Looked up from germline, CDR1 is SNHLY and CDR2 is FYNNEI. In nucleotides, the CDR3 is TGTGCCAGCAGTGTCGGGCGGAACACCGGGGAGCTGTTTTTT. This gives the protein CASSVGRNTGELFF.

Many counts were recorded for this clonotype. The chain couples TRBV7-8 to TRBJ1-5; 8 bases are a match to TRBD1. The CDR3 is made up of 16 amino acids. From germline, CDR1 is SGHVS and CDR2 FQNEAQ. Trimming cost V 1 base and J 2 bases; bases outside gene matches: 4. CDR3: CASSLGTGSGNQPQHF. CDR3 bases: TGTGCCAGCAGCTTAGGGACAGGGAGCGGCAATCAGCCCCAGCATTTT.

Details on this clonotype: Possible read error: a much larger clone is one base away. Since the CDR3 does not end with the conserved phenylalanine or tryptophan, this likely comes from a read error. The rearrangement links TRBV20-1 to TRBJ1-1; D possibly corresponds to TRBD1 (6 bases). V was pared by 2 bases and J by 0 bases, with 19 bases between. Germline assignment: CDR1 DFQATT and CDR2 SNEGSKA (reference sequence). This CDR3 contains 17 residues. The CDR3, as DNA: TGCAGTGCTAGATTCGGGGGGCGGGGAGGTCTGAACACTGAAGCTTTCCTT. This gives the protein CSARFGGRGGLNTEAFL.

This clonotype was picked up a small number of times. The chain uses TRBV10-1 and TRBJ2-2; D perhaps matches TRBD1 (5 bases). Trimming cost V 6 bases and J 4 bases, with 15 bases left between them. The V gene's germline CDR1 is WNHNN and CDR2 SYGVQD (reference sequence). The CDR3 has 15 amino acids. CDR3 in DNA: TGCGCCAGCAGGGTCTTGGGGCCCCCCACCGGGGAGCTGTTTTTT. It yields the protein CASRVLGPPTGELFF.

Only a few counts were recorded for this clonotype. The junction and the germline gene differ at one end; a read error may be behind it. This rearrangement joins TRBV10-3 to TRBJ2-7; D remains unclear. Germline CDR1 and CDR2: ENHRY and SYGVKD. This CDR3 is 14 amino acids long. The CDR3: CASSRPSGAYEQYF. Written as DNA, the CDR3 is TGTGCCAGCAGTAGACCCTCAGGCGCCTACGAGCAGTACTTC.

The rearrangement links TRBV6-5 to TRBJ1-1; no clear D. Trimming stripped 2 bases from V and 4 bases from J, with 14 bases between. The CDR3 consists of 15 residues. Germline V lookup: CDR1 MNHEY, CDR2 SVGAGI. The CDR3 DNA follows: TGTGCCAGCAGTTACGGGCAGGCTGGAAGCACTGAAGCTTTCTTT. This translates into CASSYGQAGSTEAFF.

The chain uses TRBV9 and TRBJ2-5; D is perhaps TRBD2 (6 bases). This CDR3 has 15 residues. Germline V gene data show CDR1 as SGDLS and CDR2 as YYNGEE. The ends were cut back, 2 bases at V and 5 bases at J, with 16 bases in the middle. The CDR3 loop reads CASSVERVQGETQYF. CDR3 DNA sequence: TGTGCCAGCAGCGTTGAGCGGGTACAAGGGGAGACCCAGTACTTC.

The rearrangement links TRBV5-6 to TRBJ2-7, with 8 bases fitting TRBD1. J gave up 4 bases and V 2 bases, and 8 bases lay outside the gene matches. Germline-derived CDR1 and CDR2 are SGHDT and YYEEEE. This CDR3 has 15 residues. This chain's CDR3 is CASSFQGASGYEQYF. CDR3 nucleotide sequence: TGTGCCAGCAGCTTCCAGGGGGCGTCTGGGTACGAGCAGTACTTC.

V gene TRBV29-1 combines with J gene TRBJ1-1; 7 bases line up with TRBD1. This CDR3 comprises 13 residues. Germline V gene sequence: CDR1 SQVTM, CDR2 ANQGSEA. This CDR3 reads CSHKQGTNTEAFF. The CDR3 bases are TGCAGTCACAAACAGGGGACGAACACTGAAGCTTTCTTT. Based on the CDR3 plus reference TRBV29-1 and TRBJ1-1, the full variable domain is SAVISQKPSRDICQRGTSLTIQCQVDSQVTMMFWYRQQPGQSLTLIATANQGSEATYESGFVIDKFPISRPNLTFSTLTVSNMSPEDSSIYLCSHKQGTNTEAFFGQGTRLTVV.

The sample holds many counts of this clonotype. The rearrangement links TRBV2 to TRBJ1-6; tentative D call: TRBD1 (5 bases). The CDR3 contains 13 residues. Per the germline V gene, CDR1 is SNHLY and CDR2 is FYNNEI. Trimming shortened V by 8 bases and J by 9 bases, and 14 bases separated the two germline ends. CDR3 in amino acids: CASGAGGGSPLHF. The CDR3, as DNA: TGTGCCAGCGGGGCCGGTGGGGGTTCACCCCTCCACTTT. The full variable domain, completed using reference TRBV2 and TRBJ1-6, is EPEVTQTPSHQVTQMGQEVILRCVPISNHLYFYWYRQILGQKVEFLVSFYNNEISEKSEIFDDQFSVERPDGSNFTLKIRSTKLEDSAMYFCASGAGGGSPLHFGNGTRLTVT.

This clonotype was recorded a few times. The chain joins TRBV6-5 to TRBJ1-2; D gene unclear. The CDR3 is 14 amino acids. Germline lookup yields CDR1 MNHEY and CDR2 SVGAGI. Trimming stripped 5 bases from V and 4 bases from J, with 14 bases between. The CDR3 is CASSGSSAGYGYTF. CDR3 in DNA: TGTGCCAGCAGTGGGAGCTCCGCCGGCTATGGCTACACCTTC.

As to this clonotype: This may come from a read error, since a much larger clone is one base off. V usage is TRBV20-1 and J usage is TRBJ2-2; a possible D gene is TRBD1 (5 bases). V dropped 5 bases and J dropped 1 base, with 8 bases sitting between them. This CDR3 has 13 amino acids. Germline V gene data show CDR1 as DFQATT and CDR2 as SNEGSKA (reference sequence). The CDR3 is CSAGAGNTGELFF. The CDR3 nucleotides are TGCAGTGCTGGGGCAGGGAACACCGGGGAGCTGTTTTTT.

The chain carries TRBV5-1 and TRBJ1-1, with D uncertain. V lost 0 bases, J lost 1 base, and 10 bases lay in between. The CDR3 sequence is 15 residues long. Germline V CDR1 and CDR2: SGHRS, YFSETQ. Here the CDR3 reads CASSLVSAWNTEAFF. The CDR3, as DNA: TGCGCCAGCAGCTTGGTGTCAGCATGGAACACTGAAGCTTTCTTT.

The chain joins TRBV2 to TRBJ2-2, with 10 bases aligning to TRBD1. Germline values: CDR1 SNHLY, CDR2 FYNNEI. V dropped 8 bases and J dropped 3; count of bases not matched to a gene: 9. CDR3 length: 16 residues. Here the CDR3 DNA reads TGTGCCAGCGTACTGACAGGGGGCCTACACACCGGGGAGCTGTTTTTT. Protein sequence: CASVLTGGLHTGELFF.

The chain recombines TRBV12-3 or TRBV12-4 with TRBJ2-5; 10 nucleotides line up with TRBD1. The CDR3 length is 13 residues. V lost 6 bases to trimming and J lost 6 bases; unmatched junction nucleotides: 4. The CDR3 loop is CASRGTGEKTQYF. The CDR3 nucleotides read TGTGCCAGCAGAGGGACAGGGGAAAAGACCCAGTACTTC.

The V call is TRBV19, the J call TRBJ1-5; tentatively, D is TRBD1 (5 bases). CDR1 is LNHDA and CDR2 is SQIVND in the germline V gene (reference sequence). Trimming shortened V by 5 bases and J by 11 bases, and 22 bases separated the two germline ends. The CDR3 consists of 15 residues. CDR3 nucleotides: TGTGCCAGTAGTCCGGACTCCCTTAGGGGAGAGACCCAGCATTTT. This translates into CASSPDSLRGETQHF. Full variable domain (rest looked up from reference TRBV19 and TRBJ1-5): DGGITQSPKYLFRKEGQNVTLSCEQNLNHDAMYWYRQDPGQGLRLIYYSQIVNDFQKGDIAEGYSVSREKKESFPLTVTSAQKNPTAFYLCASSPDSLRGETQHFGDGTRLSIL.

V usage is TRBV24-1 and J usage is TRBJ2-1, with D tentatively TRBD2 (5 bases). The CDR3 consists of 16 residues. CDR1 KGHDR and CDR2 SFDVKD come from the germline V gene. V was pared by 2 bases and J by 6 bases, with 16 bases between. Written as DNA, the CDR3 is TGTGCCACCAGTGATTACCCCGGCGGGTTCCTCAATGAGCAGTTCTTC. This codes for CATSDYPGGFLNEQFF.